This T cell receptor beta chain was obtained from a study of blood T cell repertoires in COVID-19. Original processing methods: From reference gene primer amplification, estimates of nucleated cell counts were derived. The data were produced by immunoSEQ multiplex PCR, yet TCRdb's version contains in-frame clones alone and is incomplete. That table supplies the V and J calls and clone size; D and trimming were determined from the DNA. Of 200,000 to 300,000 clones listed, 70% to 90% were seen once; the top ten hold more than 2.5%. Germline V lookup: CDR1 DFQATT, CDR2 SNEGSKA (reference sequence). V was clipped by 3 bases and J by 1 base, with 9 bases between them. CDR3 length: 13 amino acids.

Sequenced sample: peripheral blood. V gene TRBV20-1 combines with J gene TRBJ1-2, with a tentative D call TRBD1 (6 bases). This TCR came from a woman younger than 45 who had recovered from COVID-19. This CDR3 is CSASNRVNYGYTF. The CDR3 nucleotides read TGCAGTGCTAGTAACAGGGTTAACTATGGCTACACCTTC.